The rows below give T cell receptor beta chains drawn from one sample of a study of Ad26.COV2.S vaccination and SARS-CoV-2 variants. The assay was immunoSEQ multiplex PCR, and TCRdb's table has in-frame clones only and misses some. The sample shows approximately 350,000 clones, 83% of them seen only once. Specimen: peripheral blood, collected in a trial of Ad26.COV2.S vaccine versus placebo. These receptors all stem from a person between 18 and 59 years old who received the Ad26.COV2.S COVID-19 vaccine or a placebo. Both conserved end residues are part of each CDR3. The order of the fields is CDR3 protein, clone size, V gene, J gene. Not every row has a clone size; where given, it reads once, few, many or a size class.

CASSWDGNQPQHF	few	TRBV6-4	TRBJ1-5
CASSSGGAGYEQYF	.	TRBV27	TRBJ2-7
CASEKILFSGNTIYF	.	TRBV27	TRBJ1-3
CASSDLAGSGNYEQYF	few	TRBV10-1	TRBJ2-7
CASSARLASEQFF	once	TRBV9	TRBJ2-1
CASSSTGRNYGYTF	.	TRBV7-2	TRBJ1-2
CASQYQFFSYYEQYF	once	TRBV3-1/TRBV3-2	TRBJ2-7
CASSPTTGGGTGELFF	.	TRBV4-3	TRBJ2-2
CASSLLAGETQYF	few	TRBV5-4	TRBJ2-5
CASSLDSGFRGYTF	.	TRBV5-1	TRBJ1-2
CASSLTAGQGNIQYF	.	TRBV7-2	TRBJ2-4
CASSLVPEDFTGELFF	.	TRBV5-5	TRBJ2-2
CASRDSLYGYTF	.	TRBV19	TRBJ1-2
CASSLEIGVAQYF	once	TRBV11-2	TRBJ2-5
CASSFLGLSSYNEQFF	.	TRBV7-9	TRBJ2-1
CASSGHRDTQYF	.	TRBV19	TRBJ2-3
CASSLALPVPWYGYTF	.	TRBV5-4	TRBJ1-2
CASSRRGGQTGYEQYF	.	TRBV7-2	TRBJ2-7
CASSPSSSSPLHF	few	TRBV4-2	TRBJ1-6
CASSIVPRQGASSEQYF	.	TRBV19	TRBJ2-7
CASSIQGGDRAFF	.	TRBV19	TRBJ1-1
CASSLIAASGNEQFF	.	TRBV7-9	TRBJ2-1
CASSPPSSGRSGEQFF	.	TRBV18	TRBJ2-1
CASSPRRGAIEGGELFF	.	TRBV11-3	TRBJ2-2
CAWSVAGAPQYF	once	TRBV30	TRBJ2-5
CSATGEGYTF	.	TRBV20-1	TRBJ1-2